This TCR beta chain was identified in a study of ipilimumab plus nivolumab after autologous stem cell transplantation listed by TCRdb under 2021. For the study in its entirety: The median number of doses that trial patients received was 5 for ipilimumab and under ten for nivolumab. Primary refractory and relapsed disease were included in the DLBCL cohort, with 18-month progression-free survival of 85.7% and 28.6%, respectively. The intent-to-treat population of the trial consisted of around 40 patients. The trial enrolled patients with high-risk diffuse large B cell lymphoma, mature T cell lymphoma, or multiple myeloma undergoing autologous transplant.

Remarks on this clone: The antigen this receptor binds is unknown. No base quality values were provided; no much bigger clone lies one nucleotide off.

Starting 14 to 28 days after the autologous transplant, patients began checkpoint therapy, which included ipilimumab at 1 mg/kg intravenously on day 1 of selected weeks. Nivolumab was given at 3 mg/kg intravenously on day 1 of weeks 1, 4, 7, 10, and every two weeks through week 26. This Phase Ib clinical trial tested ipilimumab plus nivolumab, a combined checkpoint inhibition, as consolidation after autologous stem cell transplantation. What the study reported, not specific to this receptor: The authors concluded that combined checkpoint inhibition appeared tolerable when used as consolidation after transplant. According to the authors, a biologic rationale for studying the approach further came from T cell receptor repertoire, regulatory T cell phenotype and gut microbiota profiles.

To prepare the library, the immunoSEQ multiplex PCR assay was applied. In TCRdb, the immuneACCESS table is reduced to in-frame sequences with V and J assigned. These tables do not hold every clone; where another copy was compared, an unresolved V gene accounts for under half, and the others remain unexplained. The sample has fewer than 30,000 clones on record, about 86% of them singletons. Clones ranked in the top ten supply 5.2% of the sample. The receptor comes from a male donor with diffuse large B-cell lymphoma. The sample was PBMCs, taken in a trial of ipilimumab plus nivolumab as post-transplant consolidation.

The nucleotide sequence reads as follows: TGTGCCTGGATGACGTATAATTCACCCCTCCACTTT. This translates into CAWMTYNSPLHF. The chain joins TRBV30 to TRBJ1-6; no confident D gene assignment can be made. The germline V gene (reference sequence) specifies GTSNPN as CDR1 and SVGIG as CDR2. The CDR3 numbers 12 residues from cysteine through phenylalanine. Only CDR3 DNA remains: 36 bases, in frame from the first base. Cut back by 4 bases and 4 bases, the V and J ends lie 5 bases apart.